This TCR beta chain is from a study of cytotoxic CD8 clonotypes in ibrutinib-treated CLL. Study overall: Response samples were taken after a median of around twelve months on treatment, range 6 to 36. Broader study findings: Public clonotypes were seen rarely and were contracted or stable on treatment.

V lost 0 bases to trimming and J lost 2 bases, with 5 bases between them. This CDR3 has 12 residues. CDR1 and CDR2 from the germline V gene are GTSNPN and SVGIG (reference sequence). Only in-frame clones appear in the TCRdb table, and some are missing; sequencing was by immunoSEQ multiplex PCR. Counted here are more than 200,000 clones, roughly 65% occurring once; the ten biggest clones make up over 5.5%. Notes on this clone: Its matching antigen is unknown.

Here the sequenced sample was PBMCs, taken after 12 months of ibrutinib treatment. This chain links TRBV30 with TRBJ2-7; no reliable D call. This TCR was sampled from a human donor with chronic lymphocytic leukemia. The CDR3 sequence: CAWSVSTYEQYF. CDR3 sequence (DNA): TGTGCCTGGAGTGTATCCACCTACGAGCAGTACTTC.